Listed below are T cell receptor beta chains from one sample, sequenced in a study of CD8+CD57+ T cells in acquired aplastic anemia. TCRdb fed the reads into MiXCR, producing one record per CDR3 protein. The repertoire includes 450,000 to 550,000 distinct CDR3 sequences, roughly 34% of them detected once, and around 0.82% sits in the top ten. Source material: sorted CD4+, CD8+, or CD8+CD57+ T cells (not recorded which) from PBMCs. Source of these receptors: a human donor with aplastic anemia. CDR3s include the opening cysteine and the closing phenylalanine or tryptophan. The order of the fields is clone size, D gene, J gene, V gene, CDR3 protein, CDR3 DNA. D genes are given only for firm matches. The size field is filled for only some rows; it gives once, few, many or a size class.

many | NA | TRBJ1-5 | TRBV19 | CASTLEDSRYQPQHF | TGTGCCAGTACCCTGGAGGACAGTAGATATCAGCCCCAGCATTTT
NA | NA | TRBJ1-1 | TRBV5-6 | CASSPTEVGTEAFF | TGTGCCAGCAGCCCGACGGAAGTGGGCACTGAAGCTTTCTTT
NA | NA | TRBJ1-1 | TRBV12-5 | CASGLVRAGRYTEAFF | TGTGCTAGTGGTTTGGTACGGGCGGGGAGGTACACTGAAGCTTTCTTT
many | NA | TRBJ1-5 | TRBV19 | CASSVDSDYSNQPQHF | TGTGCCAGTAGTGTGGACAGCGATTATAGCAATCAGCCCCAGCATTTT
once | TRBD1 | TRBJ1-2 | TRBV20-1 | CSADTGGASYGYTF | TGCAGTGCTGACACAGGGGGCGCCTCCTATGGCTACACCTTC
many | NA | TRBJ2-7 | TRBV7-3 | CASSLTVGQEQYF | TGTGCCAGCAGCTTAACGGTCGGCCAAGAGCAGTACTTC
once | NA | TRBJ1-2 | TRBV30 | CAYEGNYGYTF | TGTGCTTACGAGGGTAACTATGGCTACACCTTC
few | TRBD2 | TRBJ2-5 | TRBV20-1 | CSANSGGGETQYF | TGCAGTGCTAATAGCGGGGGGGGGGAGACCCAGTACTTC
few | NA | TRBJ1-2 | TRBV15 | CASSSGGHGYTF | TGTGCCAGCAGTTCCGGGGGGCATGGCTACACCTTC
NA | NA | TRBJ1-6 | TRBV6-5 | CASSLGVPPLHF | TGTGCCAGCAGTTTAGGGGTTCCACCCCTCCACTTT